The 20 T cell receptor beta chains given below trace back to one sample, sequenced in a study of identical twins. TCRdb passed the 5' RACE reads through MiXCR, listing each CDR3 protein once. The sample has hundreds of thousands of distinct CDR3 sequences; about 7.6% are singletons. The same sample was also studied in work on yellow fever vaccine responses in identical twins.

Sample: PBMCs. Every receptor here comes from a woman between 18 and 30 years old in good health.

CDR3 DNA sequence: TGTGCCAGCAGTGCGGAAACGGGAGGGTCTGGTGAGCAGTTCTTC. Protein sequence: CASSAETGGSGEQFF. J is TRBJ2-1 and V is TRBV2; 8 bases fit TRBD2. The J segment lost 9 bases and the V segment lost 4 bases, leaving 11 bases of the junction unmatched. CDR1 is SNHLY and CDR2 is FYNNEI in the germline V gene. This CDR3 spans 15 amino acids.

This clonotype was observed many times. This chain connects TRBV12-3 or TRBV12-4 to TRBJ1-2; 8 positions agree with TRBD1. V lost 3 bases to trimming and J lost 4 bases; unmatched junction nucleotides: 7. The length of the CDR3 is 15 residues. CDR3 region: CASSFQGARVYGYTF. CDR3 DNA sequence: TGTGCCAGCAGTTTTCAGGGGGCGCGGGTCTATGGCTACACCTTC.

This rearrangement joins TRBV12-3 or TRBV12-4 to TRBJ1-6; D might be TRBD1 (6 bases). Trimming took 6 bases from V and 6 from J, leaving 15 bases between them. This CDR3 is 15 amino acids long. In nucleotides, the CDR3 is TGTGCCAGCAGCCGTAAACAGGGCCTTAATTCACCCCTCCACTTT. Translating it yields CASSRKQGLNSPLHF.

CDR3 sequence (DNA): TGTGCCAGCAGTTATGAGAGGGCGCGGAGCGAGCAGTACTTC. Amino acid sequence: CASSYERARSEQYF. J is TRBJ2-7 and V is TRBV6-5; D possibly corresponds to TRBD2 (5 bases). The germline V gene encodes CDR1 MNHEY and CDR2 SVGAGI. V was cut by 3 bases and J by 6 bases, with 15 bases left in between. The CDR3 loop spans 14 amino acids.

This clonotype was observed a few times. This chain uses TRBV7-6 with TRBJ2-1; the D is unclear. Germline CDR1 SGHVS, CDR2 FNYEAQ. There are 16 residues in the CDR3. Trimming left V 4 bases short and J 0 bases short, with 13 bases between. The CDR3 protein is CASSSPYQSSYNEQFF. In nucleotides, the CDR3 is TGTGCCAGCAGCTCCCCGTACCAGAGCTCCTACAATGAGCAGTTCTTC.

This clonotype showed up just a few times. The chain couples TRBV27 to TRBJ2-1; D is possibly TRBD1 (6 bases). The CDR3 length is 13 residues. The V gene's germline CDR1 is MNHEY and CDR2 SMNVEV (reference sequence). Trimming took off 4 bases at V and 7 bases at J, with 11 bases between the two ends. CDR3 in amino acids: CASSWGLRNEQFF. DNA for the CDR3: TGTGCCAGCAGTTGGGGGCTCCGGAATGAGCAGTTCTTC.

This clonotype was detected a few times. V and J are TRBV5-1 and TRBJ2-2; perhaps TRBD2 as D (5 bases). This CDR3 is built from 15 residues. The germline V gene encodes CDR1 SGHRS and CDR2 YFSETQ. The V and J ends lost 1 base and 6 bases respectively, with 13 bases between them. CDR3 region: CASSLRAAESGELFF. The CDR3 DNA is TGCGCCAGCAGCTTGAGGGCAGCGGAATCCGGGGAGCTGTTTTTT. Variable domain in full (rest from reference TRBV5-1 and TRBJ2-2): KAGVTQTPRYLIKTRGQQVTLSCSPISGHRSVSWYQQTPGQGLQFLFEYFSETQRNKGNFPGRFSGRQFSNSRSEMNVSTLELGDSALYLCASSLRAAESGELFFGEGSRLTVL.

This clonotype was counted only a few times. As DNA, the CDR3 is TGCGCCAGCAGCCAAGATCCCAACAGGCCGGGGCCGGGCTACACCTTC. Its translation is CASSQDPNRPGPGYTF. The chain combines TRBV4-1 with TRBJ1-2; TRBD1 is a possible D gene (5 bases). Trimming removed 0 bases at V and 8 bases at J, with 19 bases between. CDR3 size: 16 residues. Germline CDR1 reads MGHRA; CDR2 reads YSYEKL.

The table lists this clonotype with many counts. The chain uses TRBV5-1 and TRBJ2-5; D is possibly TRBD1 (6 bases). CDR1 SGHRS and CDR2 YFSETQ come from the germline V gene. The V and J ends lost 5 bases and 3 bases respectively, with 11 bases between them. The CDR3 extends over 13 amino acids. CDR3 nucleotide sequence: TGCGCCAGCAGTGGTGCAGGGGAAGAGACCCAGTACTTC. Residues: CASSGAGEETQYF.

This clonotype was observed a handful of times. The chain is built from TRBV10-3 and TRBJ2-7; D gene uncertain. This CDR3 contains 12 residues. Looked up from germline, CDR1 is ENHRY and CDR2 is SYGVKD. Deletions cut 4 bases from V and 3 bases from J, with 7 bases between. CDR3 residues: CAISGPGYEQYF. The CDR3 nucleotides read TGTGCCATCAGTGGACCTGGCTACGAGCAGTACTTC.

The chain recombines TRBV5-1 with TRBJ2-3; D might be TRBD1 (5 bases). Germline assignment: CDR1 SGHRS and CDR2 YFSETQ. Trimming pared 0 bases from V and 4 bases from J, leaving 15 bases between. The CDR3 extends over 16 amino acids. CDR3 region: CASSLAGRVSPDTQYF. CDR3 sequence (DNA): TGCGCCAGCAGCTTGGCCGGCAGGGTCTCTCCAGATACGCAGTATTTT.

Many counts were recorded for this clonotype. The chain employs TRBV2 and TRBJ1-1, with D possibly being TRBD1 (5 bases). This CDR3 is built from 15 residues. CDR1 is SNHLY, CDR2 FYNNEI, per germline. Trimming removed 3 bases at V and 4 bases at J, with 15 bases between. This CDR3 is CASSDRDRPTTEAFF. The CDR3 DNA sequence: TGTGCCAGCAGTGATCGCGACAGACCAACCACTGAAGCTTTCTTT.

This clonotype was found a few times. The chain recombines TRBV29-1 with TRBJ2-1; D ambiguous. Germline V gives CDR1 SQVTM, CDR2 ANQGSEA. With 5 bases removed from V and 9 bases from J, the gap between germline ends came to 8 bases. The CDR3 runs to 10 residues. The CDR3 here is CSVRPGEQFF. CDR3 in DNA: TGCAGCGTTCGGCCGGGTGAGCAGTTCTTC.

The J gene is TRBJ2-1, the V gene TRBV7-6; 9 bases agree with TRBD1. J was trimmed by 9 bases and V by 3 bases; bases with no gene match: 12. The V gene's germline CDR1 is SGHVS and CDR2 FNYEAQ. The CDR3 runs 16 residues. The CDR3 bases are TGTGCCAGCAGCTTTTCGACAGGGGGAGGCTATAGTGAGCAGTTCTTC. Translation gives CASSFSTGGGYSEQFF.

This clonotype was detected ten times or more. V is TRBV12-3 or TRBV12-4 and J is TRBJ1-1; TRBD1 is a possible D gene (6 bases). V shed 1 base and J shed 8 bases, with 17 bases lying between them. There are 15 residues in the CDR3. CDR3 protein: CASSLVSGRGGEAFF. DNA for the CDR3: TGTGCCAGCAGTTTAGTTTCGGGGAGGGGGGGAGAAGCTTTCTTT.

This CDR3 reads CASSLSYLAGETQYF. The DNA for the CDR3 is TGTGCCAGCAGTTTATCTTATCTAGCGGGAGAGACCCAGTACTTC. The V gene is TRBV27, the J gene TRBJ2-5; 8 bases line up with TRBD2. The CDR3 has 15 residues. In germline, CDR1 is MNHEY, CDR2 SMNVEV (reference sequence). The V and J ends lost 0 bases and 4 bases, in that order; junction bases with no gene match: 4.

This clonotype has a handful of counts. The chain links TRBV5-1 to TRBJ1-5; TRBD1 is a possible D gene (5 bases). Germline-derived CDR1 and CDR2 are SGHRS and YFSETQ. CDR3 size: 15 residues. Trimming took off 4 bases at V and 5 bases at J, with 16 bases between the two ends. CDR3 loop: CASSPGTAPHQPQHF. CDR3 DNA sequence: TGCGCCAGCAGCCCCGGGACTGCCCCCCATCAGCCCCAGCATTTT.

This clonotype came up a few times. The rearrangement links TRBV12-3 or TRBV12-4 to TRBJ2-4; D not certain. The V gene lost 4 bases and the J gene lost 1 base, with 8 bases spanning the gap. This CDR3 has 14 residues. The CDR3 coding sequence is TGTGCCAGCAGTTCCCGTGGGGCCAAAAACATTCAGTACTTC. Translation gives CASSSRGAKNIQYF.

This clonotype was seen only a few times. The chain has TRBV25-1 and TRBJ2-1; no reliable D call. V shed 4 bases and J shed 5 bases, with 15 bases lying between them. The length of the CDR3 is 15 residues. CDR1 MGHDK and CDR2 SYGVNS come from the germline V gene. The CDR3 loop reads CASSVLLGQNNEQFF. Written as DNA, the CDR3 is TGTGCCAGCAGTGTATTATTAGGGCAGAACAATGAGCAGTTCTTC.

This clonotype has only a few counts. The rearrangement uses TRBV5-1 and TRBJ1-1; a possible D gene is TRBD1 (5 bases). The CDR3 has 16 residues. Germline V lookup: CDR1 SGHRS, CDR2 YFSETQ. Trimming left V 6 bases short and J 0 bases short, with 18 bases between. DNA for the CDR3: TGCGCCAGCACCGAACTTGGGGGAAACATGAACACTGAAGCTTTCTTT. This gives the protein CASTELGGNMNTEAFF.